The 29 T cell receptor beta chains below were found in one sample sequenced in a study of T cell responses to AZD1222 COVID-19 vaccine. Sequenced by immunoSEQ multiplex PCR; TCRdb stores in-frame clones only, minus some. The data hold over 85,000 clones, with approximately 89% observed a single time. The material sequenced was peripheral blood, taken 28 days after the second AZD1222 dose. These receptors were taken from an adult who received the AZD1222 COVID-19 vaccine.

The V gene is TRBV24-1, the J gene TRBJ1-4, with 10 positions matching TRBD1. Germline trimming cut 9 bases from V and 4 bases from J; bases unmatched to any gene: 4. This CDR3 region has 14 residues. Germline V gene data show CDR1 as KGHDR and CDR2 as SFDVKD. The CDR3 region is CATGTGENNEKLFF. In nucleotides, the CDR3 is TGTGCCACCGGGACAGGGGAAAATAATGAAAAACTGTTTTTT.

The J gene is TRBJ2-2, the V gene TRBV28; the D is unclear. The V gene's germline CDR1 is MDHEN and CDR2 SYDVKM. V was shortened by 5 bases and J by 4 bases, with 5 bases between the two germline ends. CDR3 length: 12 residues. The CDR3 is CASSQFTGELFF. Written as DNA, the CDR3 is TGTGCCAGCAGTCAATTCACCGGGGAGCTGTTTTTT.

This clone was recorded once. This rearrangement joins TRBV7-9 to TRBJ2-5; D is undetermined. V lost 3 bases and J 3 bases, leaving 11 bases between the germline ends. This CDR3 has 14 amino acids. Germline values: CDR1 SEHNR, CDR2 FQNEAQ (reference sequence). CDR3 DNA sequence: TGTGCCAGCAGCTTCGGTGGGTGGGAAGAGACCCAGTACTTC. Translated, it gives CASSFGGWEETQYF.

This chain links TRBV19 with TRBJ2-2; no firm D call. This CDR3 is 13 amino acids long. Germline loops: CDR1 LNHDA, CDR2 SQIVND (reference sequence). Trimming took off 9 bases at V and 6 bases at J, with 14 bases between the two ends. The CDR3 nucleotides are TGTGCCAGCCTGCGACCCTCCTCCGGGGAGCTGTTTTTT. Translating it yields CASLRPSSGELFF. The full variable domain, in which reference TRBV19 and TRBJ2-2 provide the parts outside the CDR3, is DGGITQSPKYLFRKEGQNVTLSCEQNLNHDAMYWYRQDPGQGLRLIYYSQIVNDFQKGDIAEGYSVSREKKESFPLTVTSAQKNPTAFYLCASLRPSSGELFFGEGSRLTVL.

The chain has TRBV10-3 and TRBJ1-1, with 9 bases aligning to TRBD1. CDR1 ENHRY and CDR2 SYGVKD come from the germline V gene. Trimming took 5 bases from V and 5 from J; bases not matched to a gene: 9. CDR3 length: 15 amino acids. The CDR3 DNA follows: TGTGCCATCAGTCTCCGGGACAGGGTGGAAACTGAAGCTTTCTTT. Its translation: CAISLRDRVETEAFF.

The rearrangement links TRBV4-3 to TRBJ2-5; the D gene is possibly TRBD1 (5 bases). The CDR3 sequence is 13 residues long. V shed 4 bases and J shed 7 bases, with 13 bases lying between them. Per the germline V gene, CDR1 is LGHNA and CDR2 is YSLEER. CDR3 sequence reads: CASSPRFGATQYF. DNA for the CDR3: TGCGCCAGCAGCCCCCGCTTTGGGGCGACCCAGTACTTC.

This chain connects TRBV18 to TRBJ2-2, with TRBD1 identical over 8 bases. V lost 1 base to trimming and J lost 5 bases; unmatched junction nucleotides: 18. From germline, CDR1 is KGHSH and CDR2 LQKENI. This CDR3 contains 20 residues. CDR3 amino acids: CASSPLPFSGTGGGTGELFF. CDR3 DNA: TGTGCCAGCTCACCACTACCCTTTTCCGGGACAGGAGGCGGTACCGGGGAGCTGTTTTTT.

This chain links TRBV29-1 with TRBJ1-4; maybe TRBD1 (5 bases). V was trimmed by 7 bases and J by 8 bases, leaving 20 bases between them. Germline CDR1 reads SQVTM; CDR2 reads ANQGSEA. The CDR3 totals 14 residues. The CDR3 region has the DNA TGCAGCGCGGCGCTTGGGAGGGGAGGGGAAAAACTGTTTTTT. This sequence encodes CSAALGRGGEKLFF.

CDR3: CASSLQGTEAFF. CDR3 nucleotide sequence: TGTGCCAGCAGTCTACAGGGAACTGAAGCTTTCTTT. The chain couples TRBV27 to TRBJ1-1; D might be TRBD1 (6 bases). V lost 5 bases and J 5 bases, leaving 9 bases between the germline ends. Germline V lookup: CDR1 MNHEY, CDR2 SMNVEV (reference sequence). CDR3 length: 12 amino acids.

This clone was counted between two and nine times. V is TRBV19 and J is TRBJ1-5; D unclear. This CDR3 is built from 16 residues. CDR1 and CDR2 from the germline V gene are LNHDA and SQIVND (reference sequence). The V gene lost 4 bases and the J gene lost 1 base, with 14 bases spanning the gap. The CDR3 is CASSTMGGPSNQPQHF. Written as DNA, the CDR3 is TGTGCCAGTAGTACAATGGGAGGGCCCAGCAATCAGCCCCAGCATTTT. Drawing the rest from reference TRBV19 and TRBJ1-5, the complete variable domain is DGGITQSPKYLFRKEGQNVTLSCEQNLNHDAMYWYRQDPGQGLRLIYYSQIVNDFQKGDIAEGYSVSREKKESFPLTVTSAQKNPTAFYLCASSTMGGPSNQPQHFGDGTRLSIL.

The chain combines TRBV5-4 with TRBJ1-2; the match to TRBD1 covers 9 bases. This CDR3 spans 15 amino acids. The germline gives CDR1 SGHNT, CDR2 YYREEE (reference sequence). Trimming removed 6 bases from V and 2 bases from J; junction bases left unmatched: 8. The CDR3 region is CASTPRTGVNYGYTF. The CDR3 DNA reads as TGTGCCAGCACCCCCCGGACAGGGGTGAACTATGGCTACACCTTC.

The CDR3: CASSPTVTDPYGYTF. CDR3 coding DNA: TGTGCCAGCAGTCCCACCGTGACGGACCCCTATGGCTACACCTTC. The chain couples TRBV27 to TRBJ1-2; no clear D. Germline V gene data show CDR1 as MNHEY and CDR2 as SMNVEV (reference sequence). V was shortened by 5 bases and J by 4 bases, with 17 bases between the two germline ends. The CDR3 is 15 amino acids.

This clone was found once. This chain joins TRBV25-1 and TRBJ1-1; 8 nucleotides agree with TRBD1. Germline values: CDR1 MGHDK, CDR2 SYGVNS. This CDR3 contains 15 residues. Trimming cost V 6 bases and J 0 bases; bases outside gene matches: 6. Here the CDR3 DNA reads TGTGCCAGCAGGACACAGGGGGGGATGAACACTGAAGCTTTCTTT. Amino acids: CASRTQGGMNTEAFF.

This clone was observed a few times. The chain links TRBV18 to TRBJ2-7; 9 nucleotides align to TRBD1. The CDR3 covers 15 residues. The germline V gene encodes CDR1 KGHSH and CDR2 LQKENI. With V trimmed by 7 bases and J by 5 bases, 12 bases remained unmatched. The CDR3 sequence: CASYLDRGRSDEQYF. CDR3 nucleotide sequence: TGTGCCAGCTACCTGGACAGGGGAAGATCGGACGAGCAGTACTTC.

V is TRBV10-3 and J is TRBJ1-1; possible D gene TRBD1, 5 bases. Between the trimmed V and J ends, which lost 6 bases and 7 bases, there was a span of 12 bases. The CDR3 contains 12 residues. Germline V gene sequence: CDR1 ENHRY, CDR2 SYGVKD. CDR3 residues: CAIRWGDGEAFF. The CDR3 coding sequence is TGTGCCATCAGATGGGGGGACGGTGAAGCTTTCTTT.

The CDR3 region has the DNA TGTGCCAGCAGTTACCTCCGGACAGGGGGCGCGTATTCACCCCTCCACTTT. Translated, it gives CASSYLRTGGAYSPLHF. The chain has TRBV6-2 or TRBV6-3 and TRBJ1-6, with 11 bases identical to TRBD1. This CDR3 is 17 amino acids long. Germline loops: CDR1 MNHEY, CDR2 SVGEGT. J was trimmed by 8 bases and V by 2 bases; bases with no gene match: 8.

The rearrangement links TRBV13 to TRBJ1-1; TRBD1 is a possible D gene (6 bases). Per the germline V gene, CDR1 is PRHDT and CDR2 is FYEKMQ (reference sequence). The CDR3 runs to 14 residues. V was pared by 4 bases and J by 1 base, with 10 bases between. The CDR3 DNA reads TGTGCCAGCAGCTACCCAGGGGAGAACACTGAAGCTTTCTTT. As protein: CASSYPGENTEAFF.

The chain links TRBV30 to TRBJ2-7; D unclear. Germline-derived CDR1 and CDR2 are GTSNPN and SVGIG (reference sequence). This CDR3 spans 12 amino acids. V was shortened by 3 bases and J by 6 bases, with 12 bases between the two germline ends. This chain's CDR3 is CAWSPGYGEQYF. The CDR3 nucleotides read TGTGCCTGGAGCCCCGGATACGGCGAGCAGTACTTC. The full variable domain, with the rest looked up from reference TRBV30 and TRBJ2-7, is SQTIHQWPATLVQPVGSPLSLECTVEGTSNPNLYWYRQAAGRGLQLLFYSVGIGQISSEVPQNLSASRPQDRQFILSSKKLLLSDSGFYLCAWSPGYGEQYFGPGTRLTVT.

This clone has only one observation. The rearrangement uses TRBV4-3 and TRBJ2-5; no firm D call. In germline, CDR1 is LGHNA, CDR2 YSLEER. V shed 4 bases and J shed 3 bases, with 15 bases lying between them. CDR3 length equals 15 residues. The CDR3 DNA is TGCGCCAGCAGCCTGAAGGCAACAGAAGAAGAGACCCAGTACTTC. Translated: CASSLKATEEETQYF.

The CDR3, as DNA: TGTGCCAGCAGCCCAACCGGGACCCGGGGTACTGGCTACACCTTC. The encoded protein is CASSPTGTRGTGYTF. The chain carries TRBV4-2 and TRBJ1-2; TRBD1 is a possible D gene (5 bases). Germline CDR1 and CDR2: LGHNA and YNFKEQ. Trimming removed 4 bases at V and 7 bases at J, with 19 bases between. The CDR3 runs to 15 residues.

V and J are TRBV18 and TRBJ1-5; perhaps TRBD1 as D (5 bases). Trimming took off 1 base at V and 5 bases at J, with 15 bases between the two ends. This CDR3 contains 16 residues. From germline, CDR1 is KGHSH and CDR2 LQKENI. In DNA, the CDR3 is TGTGCCAGCTCACCACTAGCGGACGTAGGGGATCAGCCCCAGCATTTT. This sequence encodes CASSPLADVGDQPQHF.

The chain employs TRBV6-5 and TRBJ1-2; no definite D call. Trimming removed 4 bases from V and 7 bases from J, with 10 bases in between. CDR1 and CDR2 from the germline V gene are MNHEY and SVGAGI. This CDR3 has 12 residues. This CDR3 reads CASSSRGSGYTF. CDR3 coding DNA: TGTGCCAGCAGTTCCCGGGGATCTGGCTACACCTTC.

This clone has a handful of counts. The chain couples TRBV9 to TRBJ2-5; unclear D gene. The CDR3 length is 16 residues. Trimming cost V 0 bases and J 2 bases, with 14 bases left between them. Germline assignment: CDR1 SGDLS and CDR2 YYNGEE. The chain's CDR3 is CASSVDIQLSQETQYF. As DNA, the CDR3 is TGTGCCAGCAGCGTAGATATACAGCTATCACAAGAGACCCAGTACTTC.

About this clone itself: This same CDR3 is encoded by further DNA sequences in the sample. The genes are TRBV6-1 and TRBJ1-5; D unclear. V was pared by 1 base and J by 6 bases, with 4 bases between. The CDR3 is made up of 12 amino acids. Per the germline V gene, CDR1 is MNHNS and CDR2 is SASEGT. This chain's CDR3 is CASSEDVQPQHF. CDR3 nucleotides: TGTGCCAGCAGTGAAGATGTTCAGCCCCAGCATTTT.

This CDR3 is CASSPLTGTGGWETQYF. CDR3 coding DNA: TGTGCCAGTAGTCCTCTAACCGGGACAGGGGGCTGGGAGACCCAGTACTTC. V is TRBV19 and J is TRBJ2-5, with 12 bases identical to TRBD1. CDR1 is LNHDA and CDR2 is SQIVND in the germline V gene (reference sequence). This CDR3 spans 17 amino acids. With V trimmed by 5 bases and J by 5 bases, 12 bases remained unmatched.

This sequence joins TRBV6-5 and TRBJ1-6, with 9 positions matching TRBD1. The J segment lost 8 bases and the V segment lost 0 bases, leaving 2 bases of the junction unmatched. The CDR3 contains 15 residues. CDR1 MNHEY and CDR2 SVGAGI come from the germline V gene. CDR3 loop: CASSYSWDRDSPLHF. The CDR3 nucleotides are TGTGCCAGCAGTTACTCTTGGGACAGGGATTCACCCCTCCACTTT.

The table lists this clone with a few counts. The rearrangement uses TRBV7-2 and TRBJ1-4; TRBD1 matches at 8 bases. J was trimmed by 7 bases and V by 3 bases; bases with no gene match: 1. CDR3 size: 13 residues. The germline V gene has CDR1 SGHTA and CDR2 FQGNSA. For the CDR3, the DNA is TGTGCCAGCAGCTTCGGGACAGGTGAAAAACTGTTTTTT. This gives the protein CASSFGTGEKLFF.

This chain uses TRBV7-9 with TRBJ2-1; D is unresolved. CDR1 SEHNR and CDR2 FQNEAQ come from the germline V gene (reference sequence). This CDR3 region has 16 residues. V shed 5 bases and J shed 4 bases, with 18 bases lying between them. The CDR3 region is CASSHHDLKKYNEQFF. The DNA of the CDR3 is TGTGCCAGCAGCCACCATGACTTGAAGAAATACAATGAGCAGTTCTTC.

This chain links TRBV28 with TRBJ2-7, with 7 bases identical to TRBD1. Germline trimming cut 5 bases from V and 3 bases from J; bases unmatched to any gene: 4. The CDR3 loop spans 13 amino acids. Germline CDR1 MDHEN, CDR2 SYDVKM. The CDR3 loop is CASSRQGGYEQYF. CDR3 bases: TGTGCCAGCAGTAGACAGGGCGGCTACGAGCAGTACTTC.